The 18 T cell receptor beta chains below were found in one sample sequenced in a study of shared clonotypes between healthy human individuals. Produced via immunoSEQ multiplex PCR; TCRdb's table is partial and in-frame only. The table shows some 980,000 clones, with more than 75% occurring only once. Sequencing was carried out using memory CD4+ T cells sorted from blood. The subset was: CD45RA-negative fraction. The receptors come from a man aged 18 to 29 in good health.

This clone has a handful of counts. Other DNA sequences of this sample code for an identical CDR3. The rearrangement uses TRBV7-2 and TRBJ2-7; D gene uncertain. CDR1 SGHTA and CDR2 FQGNSA come from the germline V gene. V lost 1 base and J lost 2, with 6 bases in between. CDR3 length equals 13 residues. The CDR3 region has the DNA TGTGCCAGCAGCTTAGGGGTCGCCTACGAGCAGTACTTC. Translated, it gives CASSLGVAYEQYF.

The chain recombines TRBV2 with TRBJ2-7, with D maybe TRBD1 (5 bases). This CDR3 has 12 residues. From germline, CDR1 is SNHLY and CDR2 FYNNEI. The V end lost 4 bases, the J end lost 3 bases, and 7 bases lay between the germline ends. The CDR3 bases are TGTGCCAGCAGTGGGACACTCTACGAGCAGTACTTC. Translating gives CASSGTLYEQYF.

This clone was recorded a few times. A much larger clone lies a single base off, so this may be a read error. Within the sample, other DNA sequences also encode this same CDR3. V and J are TRBV6-5 and TRBJ1-1; 10 bases agree with TRBD1. CDR3 length equals 14 residues. CDR1 and CDR2 from the germline V gene are MNHEY and SVGAGI. J lost 3 bases, V lost 6 bases, and 4 bases had no gene match. CDR3 loop: CASSRQGAHTEAFF. DNA for the CDR3: TGTGCCAGCAGCAGACAGGGGGCGCACACTGAAGCTTTCTTT.

J is TRBJ1-5 and V is TRBV6-1, with D possibly matching TRBD1 (6 bases). Germline lookup yields CDR1 MNHNS and CDR2 SASEGT. Between the trimmed V and J ends, which lost 3 bases and 5 bases, there was a span of 14 bases. This CDR3 spans 15 amino acids. CDR3 coding DNA: TGTGCCAGCAGTGATTACAGGGAGGTCGATCAGCCCCAGCATTTT. Its translation is CASSDYREVDQPQHF.

The rearrangement links TRBV6-1 to TRBJ1-5; 8 nucleotides align to TRBD1. The CDR3 length is 12 residues. CDR1 is MNHNS, CDR2 SASEGT, per germline. V was pared by 10 bases and J by 4 bases, with 3 bases of the junction left unmatched. CDR3: CATDRVNQPQHF. In DNA form, the CDR3 reads TGTGCCACGGACAGGGTGAATCAGCCCCAGCATTTT.

Notes on this clone: The same CDR3 arises from other DNA sequences in this sample as well. The V call is TRBV5-1, the J call TRBJ2-7, with D uncertain. Trimming stripped 0 bases from V and 2 bases from J, with 6 bases between. The CDR3 consists of 13 residues. Germline CDR1 and CDR2: SGHRS and YFSETQ. The CDR3 DNA reads TGCGCCAGCAGCTTGGACTCCACCTACGAGCAGTACTTC. This gives the protein CASSLDSTYEQYF.

V and J are TRBV5-6 and TRBJ2-1; 11 bases are shared with TRBD2. V trimming: 1 base; J trimming: 5 bases; junction bases outside the gene matches: 5. The CDR3 totals 16 residues. In germline, CDR1 is SGHDT, CDR2 YYEEEE. Here the CDR3 reads CASSLFSGGAHNEQFF. The CDR3 DNA reads TGTGCCAGCAGCTTGTTTAGCGGGGGGGCTCACAATGAGCAGTTCTTC.

This clone was detected only a few times. This chain links TRBV2 with TRBJ1-6; TRBD1 matches 10 bases. The CDR3 is made up of 13 amino acids. Germline lookup yields CDR1 SNHLY and CDR2 FYNNEI. J was trimmed by 7 bases and V by 6 bases; bases with no gene match: 0. DNA of the CDR3: TGTGCCAGCAGGGGACAGGGGAATTCACCCCTCCACTTT. It encodes CASRGQGNSPLHF.

The CDR3 spells CATPGLGSSYEQYF. The CDR3 DNA follows: TGTGCCACCCCGGGACTAGGTTCCTCCTACGAGCAGTACTTC. This chain uses TRBV19 with TRBJ2-7; 8 nucleotides agree with TRBD2. The CDR3 length is 14 residues. The V segment lost 10 bases and the J segment 0 bases; nucleotides outside the gene matches: 8. CDR1 is LNHDA and CDR2 is SQIVND in the germline V gene (reference sequence). The entire variable domain, with the rest obtained from reference TRBV19 and TRBJ2-7, is as follows: DGGITQSPKYLFRKEGQNVTLSCEQNLNHDAMYWYRQDPGQGLRLIYYSQIVNDFQKGDIAEGYSVSREKKESFPLTVTSAQKNPTAFYLCATPGLGSSYEQYFGPGTRLTVT.

The chain recombines TRBV4-1 with TRBJ1-1; 9 bases are shared with TRBD1. The CDR3 totals 16 residues. The junction had 11 bases not matched to a gene; V was cut back by 5 bases and J by 4 bases. CDR1 and CDR2 from the germline V gene are MGHRA and YSYEKL. CDR3 coding DNA: TGCGCCAGCAGCAAGAGGACAGGGGTTGACGGCACTGAAGCTTTCTTT. Residues: CASSKRTGVDGTEAFF.

V and J are TRBV7-2 and TRBJ1-5; D perhaps matches TRBD1 (5 bases). The CDR3 is made up of 12 amino acids. The V gene lost 8 bases and the J gene lost 7 bases, with 12 bases spanning the gap. Looked up from germline, CDR1 is SGHTA and CDR2 is FQGNSA. The DNA of the CDR3 is TGTGCCAGCTGTGGAGGGGAGCAGCCCCAGCATTTT. Translation: CASCGGEQPQHF.

V is TRBV6-5 and J is TRBJ2-2; TRBD2 aligns across 10 bases. This CDR3 has 15 residues. CDR1 and CDR2 (germline): MNHEY, SVGAGI. The ends lost 5 bases at V and 4 bases at J; junction bases unmatched: 4. CDR3 protein: CASSPLAGVTGELFF. The CDR3 DNA follows: TGTGCCAGCAGTCCGCTAGCGGGAGTCACCGGGGAGCTGTTTTTT.

This clone was seen just once. The gene calls are TRBV9 and TRBJ2-7; a weak D match, TRBD2 (5 bases). Trimming pared 4 bases from V and 6 bases from J, leaving 17 bases between. CDR3 length: 14 residues. CDR1 SGDLS and CDR2 YYNGEE come from the germline V gene. CDR3 region: CASSPRELLGEQYF. Here the CDR3 DNA reads TGTGCCAGCAGCCCCCGGGAACTCCTGGGCGAGCAGTACTTC.

This clone was seen just once. The chain combines TRBV18 with TRBJ2-7; D may match TRBD1 or TRBD2 (6 bases each). CDR1 and CDR2 (germline): KGHSH, LQKENI. The length of the CDR3 is 15 residues. The ends were cut back, 3 bases at V and 5 bases at J, with 17 bases in the middle. Here the CDR3 reads CASSPAWGAGNEQYF. CDR3 nucleotide sequence: TGTGCCAGCTCACCTGCATGGGGGGCGGGTAACGAGCAGTACTTC.

At least ten counts were recorded for this clone. The chain has TRBV6-5 and TRBJ1-4; D might be TRBD1 (5 bases). The length of the CDR3 is 14 residues. CDR1 MNHEY and CDR2 SVGAGI come from the germline V gene. The germline V and J ends were trimmed by 4 bases and 10 bases, with 16 bases remaining between them. In DNA form, the CDR3 reads TGTGCCAGCAGTTCCGGGACGGGTGGTACAAAACTGTTTTTT. This encodes CASSSGTGGTKLFF.

The chain links TRBV2 to TRBJ2-5; D remains ambiguous. CDR1 SNHLY and CDR2 FYNNEI come from the germline V gene. V lost 7 bases, J lost 2 bases, and 11 bases lay in between. The CDR3 is 13 residues long. The CDR3 loop is CASMRSRQETQYF. The DNA for the CDR3 is TGTGCCAGCATGCGTAGTAGGCAAGAGACCCAGTACTTC.

For the CDR3, the DNA is TGTGCCAGCAGCGCTCGGACAGGGGGGTTGTACGAGCAGTACTTC. It translates to CASSARTGGLYEQYF. This rearrangement joins TRBV6-6 to TRBJ2-7; TRBD1 aligns across 10 bases. The J segment lost 4 bases and the V segment lost 6 bases, leaving 9 bases of the junction unmatched. In germline, CDR1 is MNHNY, CDR2 SVGAGI (reference sequence). This CDR3 is built from 15 residues.

This chain uses TRBV5-1 with TRBJ1-3; no clear D gene. V lost 6 bases and J 0 bases, leaving 19 bases between the germline ends. This CDR3 region has 17 residues. Germline V gene data show CDR1 as SGHRS and CDR2 as YFSETQ. DNA for the CDR3: TGCGCCAGCAAGGAGGGAGTCTCGACGGCCTCTGGAAACACCATATATTTT. This sequence encodes CASKEGVSTASGNTIYF.